A selection of T cell receptor beta chains follows, all from one sample in a study of identical twins. TCRdb reprocessed the 5' RACE reads via MiXCR and lists one record per CDR3 protein. The sample shows 210,000 or so distinct CDR3 sequences, approximately 15% of them seen only once. The same sample was also studied in work on T cells expressing NK-cell markers.

Sequenced: CD8+ T cells sorted from blood. Every receptor here comes from a woman under 30 in good health. Both conserved end residues are part of each CDR3. A D gene is named only where the DNA matches it firmly. Size values are once, few and many counts, or a class for expanded clones, and some rows have none.

TRBV18	TRBJ1-4	NA	few	TGTGCCAGCTCACCCCCGGGGGCAGACGAAAAACTGTTTTTT	CASSPPGADEKLFF
TRBV29-1	TRBJ1-2	NA	NA	TGCAGCGTTGAAGAGGGTGACTATGGCTACACCTTC	CSVEEGDYGYTF
TRBV30	TRBJ2-1	NA	few	TGTGCCTGGAGGCCAGGTAGCAATGAGCAGTTCTTC	CAWRPGSNEQFF
TRBV12-3/TRBV12-4	TRBJ2-1	NA	many	TGTGCCAGCAGACCTAGAGGGGGGGCTCTTTTCAATGAGCAGTTCTTC	CASRPRGGALFNEQFF
TRBV29-1	TRBJ1-1	NA	few	TGCACCTTATCTGACACTGAAGCTTTCTTT	CTLSDTEAFF
TRBV10-2	TRBJ2-1	TRBD2	NA	TGCGCCAGCAGTACGACTAGCGGGACTGACGAGGAGCAGTTCTTC	CASSTTSGTDEEQFF
TRBV6-5	TRBJ2-3	TRBD2	NA	TGTGCCAGCAGTTACACCGGCGGTAGCGGGACAAGCGCAGATACGCAGTATTTT	CASSYTGGSGTSADTQYF
TRBV5-5	TRBJ2-1	TRBD1	few	TGTGCCAGCAGCTTGGTACAGGGGAATGAGCAGTTCTTC	CASSLVQGNEQFF
TRBV29-1	TRBJ1-2	NA	few	TGCAGCGTTGAAATCAGGGAAGGCTACACCTTC	CSVEIREGYTF
TRBV3-1	TRBJ2-7	TRBD2	NA	TGTGCCAGCAGCCTCCCGGGGCGGGAGGCCGCCTACGAGCAGTACTTC	CASSLPGREAAYEQYF
TRBV29-1	TRBJ2-3	NA	many	TGCAGCGTTGAATTGACCGGAAAGAAAGATACGCAGTATTTT	CSVELTGKKDTQYF
TRBV12-3/TRBV12-4	TRBJ2-7	NA	NA	TGTGCCAGCACCTCAGGAGCCGCAGGTTGGGAGCAGTACTTC	CASTSGAAGWEQYF
TRBV12-3/TRBV12-4	TRBJ2-6	TRBD1	NA	TGTGCTGCGGGACAGGGAGCTGGGGCCAACGTCCTGACTTTC	CAAGQGAGANVLTF